The next 19 T cell receptor beta chains were all read from a single sample in a study of shared clonotypes between healthy human individuals (dated by TCRdb to 2020 to 2022). The library was produced with the immunoSEQ multiplex PCR assay. Not all clones reach the TCRdb copy of this immuneACCESS table, which keeps in-frame sequences only. Checked studies attribute under half of the gap to unresolved V genes and leave the rest unexplained. A total of roughly 2.4 million clones appear in this sample, 90% to 96% of them only once. Approximately 0.13% of the sample rests with the top ten. Sequencing was carried out using naive CD4+ T cells sorted from blood. This specimen's cell subset or site label, per the study, means: CD45RA+ positively selected. These TCRs come from a man aged 18 to 30 in good health.

The J gene is TRBJ1-6, the V gene TRBV27, with D uncertain. CDR3 length equals 15 residues. Trimming took off 0 bases at V and 6 bases at J, with 9 bases between the two ends. CDR1 is MNHEY, CDR2 SMNVEV, per germline (reference sequence). CDR3 sequence (DNA): TGTGCCAGCAGTTTATCCGCACCCTTTAATTCACCCCTCCACTTT. Translated, it gives CASSLSAPFNSPLHF.

A single count supports this clone. The gene calls are TRBV11-2 and TRBJ2-3; no definite D call. Trimming pared 1 base from V and 5 bases from J, leaving 7 bases between. This CDR3 has 13 amino acids. CDR1 and CDR2 from the germline V gene are SGHAT and FQNNGV. DNA of the CDR3: TGTGCCAGCAGCTTAGGGCCCGGAGATACGCAGTATTTT. It is translated as CASSLGPGDTQYF.

This chain connects TRBV5-1 to TRBJ2-7; 9 nucleotides align to TRBD1. Germline V lookup: CDR1 SGHRS, CDR2 YFSETQ. The junction had 6 bases not matched to a gene; V was cut back by 2 bases and J by 6 bases. The CDR3 covers 14 residues. The CDR3 DNA sequence: TGCGCCAGCAGCTTATGGACAGGGGAATTCGAGCAGTACTTC. Encoded protein: CASSLWTGEFEQYF.

This chain uses TRBV28 with TRBJ1-2; unclear D gene. Germline-derived CDR1 and CDR2 are MDHEN and SYDVKM. Trimming cost V 5 bases and J 5 bases, with 15 bases left between them. CDR3 length equals 14 residues. The CDR3 DNA follows: TGTGCCAGCAGTCTGGGCATTTCACAATATGGCTACACCTTC. Translated, it gives CASSLGISQYGYTF.

V gene TRBV7-2 combines with J gene TRBJ2-1, with 9 positions matching TRBD2. Per the germline V gene, CDR1 is SGHTA and CDR2 is FQGNSA. V shed 2 bases, J shed 0 bases, and the junction held 2 bases outside the gene matches. The CDR3 loop spans 16 amino acids. The CDR3 DNA sequence: TGTGCCAGCAGCTTACAAGCGGGAGGCTCCTACAATGAGCAGTTCTTC. Protein product: CASSLQAGGSYNEQFF.

Notes on this clone: Different DNA sequences within this sample yield the same CDR3. The rearrangement joins TRBV5-1 to TRBJ1-5; TRBD1 agrees at 7 bases. Germline CDR1 SGHRS, CDR2 YFSETQ. The V and J ends lost 4 bases and 5 bases, in that order; junction bases with no gene match: 3. There are 13 residues in the CDR3. The CDR3 DNA follows: TGCGCCAGCAGCAGGGACAGCTATCAGCCCCAGCATTTT. This encodes CASSRDSYQPQHF.

In regard to this clone: In the same sample, other DNA sequences code for this CDR3. V and J are TRBV29-1 and TRBJ1-5; D may be TRBD1 (5 bases). The CDR3 spans 13 residues. V lost 4 bases and J lost 2, with 9 bases in between. The germline gives CDR1 SQVTM, CDR2 ANQGSEA. Written as DNA, the CDR3 is TGCAGCGTTGCGGGGGGGGGCAATCAGCCCCAGCATTTT. Amino acids: CSVAGGGNQPQHF. Based on the CDR3 plus reference TRBV29-1 and TRBJ1-5, the full variable domain is SAVISQKPSRDICQRGTSLTIQCQVDSQVTMMFWYRQQPGQSLTLIATANQGSEATYESGFVIDKFPISRPNLTFSTLTVSNMSPEDSSIYLCSVAGGGNQPQHFGDGTRLSIL.

This chain connects TRBV11-2 to TRBJ1-5; no definite D call. Trimming took off 0 bases at V and 3 bases at J, with 6 bases between the two ends. CDR3 length: 14 amino acids. Germline values: CDR1 SGHAT, CDR2 FQNNGV. CDR3 nucleotide sequence: TGTGCCAGCAGCTTAGATTCAGACAATCAGCCCCAGCATTTT. Amino acids: CASSLDSDNQPQHF.

A note on this clone: This same CDR3 is encoded by further DNA sequences in the sample. This chain links TRBV5-1 with TRBJ2-3, with 8 bases lining up with TRBD1. Germline-derived CDR1 and CDR2 are SGHRS and YFSETQ. The CDR3 runs to 15 residues. The V gene end was trimmed by 4 bases and the J gene end by 3 bases; junction bases not matched to a gene: 7. The CDR3 coding sequence is TGCGCCAGCAGCCCCGACAGGGGCGGTACAGATACGCAGTATTTT. Translated, it gives CASSPDRGGTDTQYF.

The chain recombines TRBV30 with TRBJ1-1; no definite D call. The germline V and J ends were trimmed by 3 bases and 5 bases, with 16 bases remaining between them. In germline, CDR1 is GTSNPN, CDR2 SVGIG (reference sequence). CDR3 size: 14 residues. The DNA for the CDR3 is TGTGCCTGGAGCTCCCCCATCCGGTCGACTGAAGCTTTCTTT. Translation gives CAWSSPIRSTEAFF.

This CDR3 is CASSPNRGMNTEAFF. The CDR3 nucleotides are TGTGCCAGCAGTCCAAACAGGGGTATGAACACTGAAGCTTTCTTT. V and J are TRBV28 and TRBJ1-1; 7 bases line up with TRBD1. Germline V gene lookup returns CDR1 MDHEN and CDR2 SYDVKM. Germline trimming cut 5 bases from V and 0 bases from J; bases unmatched to any gene: 6. The CDR3 runs to 15 residues.

This chain uses TRBV2 with TRBJ1-1; D call uncertain. The V end was cut by 7 bases, the J end by 2 bases, with 17 bases between. Germline values: CDR1 SNHLY, CDR2 FYNNEI. The CDR3 totals 15 residues. The CDR3 reads CASTGERVLNTEAFF. Written as DNA, the CDR3 is TGTGCCAGCACCGGAGAACGCGTTCTTAACACTGAAGCTTTCTTT.

The chain uses TRBV5-4 and TRBJ2-7, with D perhaps TRBD2 (6 bases). Trimming removed 0 bases from V and 0 bases from J, with 13 bases in between. The CDR3 totals 16 residues. Germline V gene lookup returns CDR1 SGHNT and CDR2 YYREEE (reference sequence). In DNA form, the CDR3 reads TGTGCCAGCAGCTTGGAGGGCGGGGTAAACTCCTACGAGCAGTACTTC. It specifies CASSLEGGVNSYEQYF.

This clone was observed once. The same CDR3 can be traced to other DNA sequences in this sample. The chain links TRBV18 to TRBJ2-3; 8 nucleotides match TRBD1. V lost 3 bases, J lost 1 base, and 3 bases stayed unmatched. The length of the CDR3 is 15 residues. The V gene's germline CDR1 is KGHSH and CDR2 LQKENI. The CDR3: CASSPGQGRTDTQYF. The CDR3 coding sequence is TGTGCCAGCTCACCCGGACAGGGCCGCACAGATACGCAGTATTTT.

The chain has TRBV11-2 and TRBJ1-4; no reliable D call. The V end lost 5 bases, the J end lost 3 bases, and 13 bases lay between the germline ends. This CDR3 spans 15 amino acids. Germline V gene data show CDR1 as SGHAT and CDR2 as FQNNGV. For the CDR3, the DNA is TGTGCCAGCAGCCGTGGTTGGCAAGCTAATGAAAAACTGTTTTTT. The encoded protein is CASSRGWQANEKLFF.

The chain combines TRBV18 with TRBJ2-5; D ambiguous. The CDR3 covers 13 residues. Between the trimmed V and J ends, which lost 8 bases and 5 bases, there was a span of 15 bases. Germline V CDR1 and CDR2: KGHSH, LQKENI. This CDR3 is CASRQPRLETQYF. CDR3 sequence (DNA): TGTGCCAGCCGGCAGCCGCGTCTCGAGACCCAGTACTTC.

The chain has TRBV7-2 and TRBJ2-7; 10 bases line up with TRBD2. Germline V lookup: CDR1 SGHTA, CDR2 FQGNSA. J was trimmed by 3 bases and V by 5 bases; bases with no gene match: 7. The CDR3 length is 15 residues. DNA for the CDR3: TGTGCCAGCAGCCCCCTAGCGGGAGTAGTCTACGAGCAGTACTTC. Protein: CASSPLAGVVYEQYF.

This chain links TRBV5-1 with TRBJ2-5; D remains ambiguous. Per the germline V gene, CDR1 is SGHRS and CDR2 is YFSETQ. This CDR3 has 15 amino acids. The V gene lost 0 bases and the J gene lost 2 bases, with 11 bases spanning the gap. CDR3 in DNA: TGCGCCAGCAGCTTGGCCCGCGCAGTTCAAGAGACCCAGTACTTC. This encodes CASSLARAVQETQYF.

The rearrangement joins TRBV10-3 to TRBJ1-3; D gene ambiguous. Germline V lookup: CDR1 ENHRY, CDR2 SYGVKD. Trimming took 0 bases from V and 0 from J, leaving 6 bases between them. The CDR3 length is 15 residues. The CDR3 loop is CAISESRLSGNTIYF. DNA for the CDR3: TGTGCCATCAGTGAGTCCAGGCTCTCTGGAAACACCATATATTTT.